This record covers a single T cell receptor (beta chain). Patients at the Seattle site were enrolled during active infection and followed longitudinally. These data come from a study of blood T cell repertoires in COVID-19. Study-level information: The United States, Italy and Spain were the sources of the acute and convalescent COVID-19 samples. The cDNA or gDNA used as material had been derived from T cells, B-cell-depleted T cells, or PBMCs.

Original data processing: Amplification from reference gene primers served as the basis for estimated nucleated cell counts. The protocol was immunoSEQ multiplex PCR, while the TCRdb copy is restricted to in-frame clones and leaves out a portion. Clone size and V and J calls were adopted from that table, with D and trimming inferred from the DNA. The table has about 150,000 clones, approximately 90% seen once. The ends lost 2 bases at V and 5 bases at J; junction bases unmatched: 6. Germline V CDR1 and CDR2: ENHRY, SYGVKD. CDR3 length: 16 residues. The chain joins TRBV10-3 to TRBJ2-3, with 11 positions matching TRBD2. Input material: peripheral blood. This clonotype originated in a human donor with COVID-19, enrolled during active disease. The donor label of this sample is uncertain. CDR3 loop: CAISEPLAGAEDTQYF. CDR3 bases: TGTGCCATCAGTGAGCCACTAGCGGGGGCGGAAGATACGCAGTATTTT.